Listed here are 14 T cell receptor beta chains from one sample, sequenced in a study of T cell responses to AZD1222 COVID-19 vaccine. Assay used: immunoSEQ multiplex PCR; TCRdb lists only in-frame clones, some missing. The sample has under 150,000 clones, over 90% seen once. The input for sequencing was peripheral blood, taken on day 0 of AZD1222 vaccination. The receptors were sampled from an adult in good health.

This chain links TRBV4-1 with TRBJ1-2; D is unclear. Germline CDR1 is MGHRA and CDR2 is YSYEKL. Trimming removed 3 bases at V and 7 bases at J, with 9 bases between. This CDR3 is built from 12 residues. In DNA, the CDR3 is TGCGCCAGCAGCCATGTGCTGGGTGGCTACACCTTC. It is translated as CASSHVLGGYTF.

This rearrangement joins TRBV15 to TRBJ1-5; a possible D gene is TRBD1 (5 bases). Germline CDR1 LNHNV, CDR2 YYDKDF (reference sequence). The V and J ends lost 3 bases and 5 bases respectively, with 8 bases between them. The CDR3 totals 13 residues. CDR3 DNA: TGTGCCACCAGCAGCGGGGACGATCAGCCCCAGCATTTT. Residues: CATSSGDDQPQHF. The full variable domain, completed using reference TRBV15 and TRBJ1-5, is DAMVIQNPRYQVTQFGKPVTLSCSQTLNHNVMYWYQQKSSQAPKLLFHYYDKDFNNEADTPDNFQSRRPNTSFCFLDIRSPGLGDTAMYLCATSSGDDQPQHFGDGTRLSIL.

The J gene is TRBJ2-3, the V gene TRBV5-1; D ambiguous. CDR3 length equals 14 residues. Germline assignment: CDR1 SGHRS and CDR2 YFSETQ. The V and J ends lost 6 bases and 1 base respectively, with 12 bases between them. CDR3 coding DNA: TGCGCCAGCAAGCAACAGCCTGGCACAGATACGCAGTATTTT. Amino acids: CASKQQPGTDTQYF.

The chain has TRBV19 and TRBJ2-7; D is undetermined. CDR1 LNHDA and CDR2 SQIVND come from the germline V gene (reference sequence). V was trimmed by 1 base and J by 3 bases, leaving 7 bases between them. This CDR3 is 13 amino acids long. The CDR3, as DNA: TGTGCCAGTAGTATAGGGACCAGCTACGAGCAGTACTTC. This gives the protein CASSIGTSYEQYF.

The J gene is TRBJ1-1, the V gene TRBV6-1; D remains ambiguous. V shed 3 bases and J shed 5 bases, with 7 bases lying between them. The germline gives CDR1 MNHNS, CDR2 SASEGT. The CDR3 has 12 amino acids. The CDR3 DNA follows: TGTGCCAGCAGTGACATGTGGACTGAAGCTTTCTTT. It codes for CASSDMWTEAFF.

Only a few counts were recorded for this clone. The genes are TRBV16 and TRBJ2-5; a weak D match, TRBD2 (5 bases). CDR1 and CDR2 (germline): KGHSY, FQNENV. V was shortened by 1 base and J by 7 bases, with 10 bases between the two germline ends. CDR3 size: 13 residues. The CDR3 loop is CASSQYKGATQYF. The CDR3 nucleotides read TGTGCCAGCAGCCAATACAAGGGAGCGACCCAGTACTTC.

The V and J genes are TRBV7-2 and TRBJ1-6; 7 bases are shared with TRBD1. CDR3 length: 18 amino acids. With V trimmed by 5 bases and J by 5 bases, 15 bases remained unmatched. The germline V gene has CDR1 SGHTA and CDR2 FQGNSA. CDR3 nucleotides: TGTGCCAGCAGCCGGACAGGAGGTTACGTTCGGGATAATTCACCCCTCCACTTT. Encoded protein: CASSRTGGYVRDNSPLHF. The complete variable domain, with remaining parts taken from reference TRBV7-2 and TRBJ1-6, reads GAGVSQSPSNKVTEKGKDVELRCDPISGHTALYWYRQSLGQGLEFLIYFQGNSAPDKSGLPSDRFSAERTGGSVSTLTIQRTQQEDSAVYLCASSRTGGYVRDNSPLHFGNGTRLTVT.

The J gene is TRBJ1-5, the V gene TRBV12-3 or TRBV12-4; D remains unclear. Trimming pared 7 bases from V and 6 bases from J, leaving 13 bases between. There are 13 residues in the CDR3. CDR3 sequence: CASTLELSQPQHF. The CDR3 nucleotides are TGTGCCAGCACTCTCGAATTGAGTCAGCCCCAGCATTTT.

The chain combines TRBV4-1 with TRBJ2-7, with D unclear. Between the trimmed V and J ends, which lost 1 base and 0 bases, there was a span of 10 bases. CDR1 and CDR2 (germline): MGHRA, YSYEKL. The CDR3 contains 15 residues. The CDR3 here is CASSQGEPASYEQYF. In nucleotides, the CDR3 is TGCGCCAGCAGCCAAGGAGAGCCGGCCTCCTACGAGCAGTACTTC.

This clone appeared a single time. The chain uses TRBV19 and TRBJ1-2; no clear D gene. Trimming cost V 3 bases and J 4 bases, with 9 bases left between them. The CDR3 totals 13 residues. Per the germline V gene, CDR1 is LNHDA and CDR2 is SQIVND (reference sequence). The CDR3 coding sequence is TGTGCCAGTAGTATCACGGAGATCTATGGCTACACCTTC. This gives the protein CASSITEIYGYTF.

Here the CDR3 reads CASSLASGGSTDTQYF. CDR3 coding DNA: TGTGCCAGCAGCTTAGCTAGCGGGGGTAGCACAGATACGCAGTATTTT. V gene TRBV11-1 combines with J gene TRBJ2-3; the match to TRBD2 covers 9 bases. The germline V gene encodes CDR1 SGHAT and CDR2 FQDESV (reference sequence). With 0 bases clipped from V and 0 bases from J, the junction kept 1 base outside the gene matches. The CDR3 has 16 amino acids. The whole variable domain, filled in from reference TRBV11-1 and TRBJ2-3, reads EAEVAQSPRYKITEKSQAVAFWCDPISGHATLYWYRQILGQGPELLVQFQDESVVDDSQLPKDRFSAERLKGVDSTLKIQPAELGDSAMYLCASSLASGGSTDTQYFGPGTRLTVL.

The chain joins TRBV19 to TRBJ2-7, with 10 nucleotides matching TRBD1. V lost 7 bases, J lost 9 bases, and 15 bases stayed unmatched. This CDR3 is built from 15 residues. Germline CDR1 reads LNHDA; CDR2 reads SQIVND (reference sequence). CDR3 in amino acids: CASTPSADRGMVQYF. In DNA, the CDR3 is TGTGCCAGTACCCCCAGTGCGGACAGGGGGATGGTGCAGTACTTC. Looking up the rest from reference TRBV19 and TRBJ2-7 gives the full variable domain: DGGITQSPKYLFRKEGQNVTLSCEQNLNHDAMYWYRQDPGQGLRLIYYSQIVNDFQKGDIAEGYSVSREKKESFPLTVTSAQKNPTAFYLCASTPSADRGMVQYFGPGTRLTVT.

This clone came up once. The chain links TRBV5-1 to TRBJ2-5; D not certain. V was cut by 0 bases and J by 5 bases, with 11 bases left in between. The germline CDR1 and CDR2 sequences are SGHRS and YFSETQ. The CDR3 runs to 14 residues. CDR3 region: CASSLEGPEETQYF. DNA for the CDR3: TGCGCCAGCAGCTTGGAAGGGCCGGAGGAGACCCAGTACTTC.

The chain links TRBV19 to TRBJ2-5; 8 bases line up with TRBD2. Trimming took 5 bases from V and 3 from J; bases not matched to a gene: 5. CDR1 is LNHDA, CDR2 SQIVND, per germline (reference sequence). CDR3 length: 14 residues. For the CDR3, the DNA is TGTGCCAGTAGTCCCGGACTAGCCGAAGAGACCCAGTACTTC. This gives the protein CASSPGLAEETQYF.